This T cell receptor beta chain was found in a study of OX40 agonist ivuxolimab in advanced cancers. Whole-study context: Every patient in dose escalation had hepatocellular carcinoma, melanoma, renal cell or head and neck cancer. Prior anti-PD-1, anti-PD-L1 or anti-CTLA-4 therapy was allowed; roughly 40% had some.

Here immunoSEQ multiplex PCR was the method, and the copy in TCRdb shows in-frame clones only, minus some. The profile shows approximately 74,000 clones, approximately 92% of them singletons. The CDR3 covers 13 residues. Trimming removed 5 bases at V and 2 bases at J, with 6 bases between. CDR1 and CDR2 (germline): MNHEY, SMNVEV (reference sequence). The cohort excluded patients with autoimmune disease history or systemic immunosuppression. Study-wide findings and caveats: No determination was made of the antigen specificity of the expanded peripheral T cells.

Comment on this clone: Its antigen is unknown.

The chain has TRBV27 and TRBJ2-2; D is undetermined. Sequencing used CD4+ or CD8+ T cells sorted from blood, obtained in a trial of the OX40 agonist ivuxolimab. The clonotype was recovered from an adult with an advanced solid tumor such as melanoma, head and neck, liver or kidney cancer. CDR3 sequence reads: CASSLLNTGELFF. As DNA, the CDR3 is TGTGCCAGCAGTCTCCTTAACACCGGGGAGCTGTTTTTT.